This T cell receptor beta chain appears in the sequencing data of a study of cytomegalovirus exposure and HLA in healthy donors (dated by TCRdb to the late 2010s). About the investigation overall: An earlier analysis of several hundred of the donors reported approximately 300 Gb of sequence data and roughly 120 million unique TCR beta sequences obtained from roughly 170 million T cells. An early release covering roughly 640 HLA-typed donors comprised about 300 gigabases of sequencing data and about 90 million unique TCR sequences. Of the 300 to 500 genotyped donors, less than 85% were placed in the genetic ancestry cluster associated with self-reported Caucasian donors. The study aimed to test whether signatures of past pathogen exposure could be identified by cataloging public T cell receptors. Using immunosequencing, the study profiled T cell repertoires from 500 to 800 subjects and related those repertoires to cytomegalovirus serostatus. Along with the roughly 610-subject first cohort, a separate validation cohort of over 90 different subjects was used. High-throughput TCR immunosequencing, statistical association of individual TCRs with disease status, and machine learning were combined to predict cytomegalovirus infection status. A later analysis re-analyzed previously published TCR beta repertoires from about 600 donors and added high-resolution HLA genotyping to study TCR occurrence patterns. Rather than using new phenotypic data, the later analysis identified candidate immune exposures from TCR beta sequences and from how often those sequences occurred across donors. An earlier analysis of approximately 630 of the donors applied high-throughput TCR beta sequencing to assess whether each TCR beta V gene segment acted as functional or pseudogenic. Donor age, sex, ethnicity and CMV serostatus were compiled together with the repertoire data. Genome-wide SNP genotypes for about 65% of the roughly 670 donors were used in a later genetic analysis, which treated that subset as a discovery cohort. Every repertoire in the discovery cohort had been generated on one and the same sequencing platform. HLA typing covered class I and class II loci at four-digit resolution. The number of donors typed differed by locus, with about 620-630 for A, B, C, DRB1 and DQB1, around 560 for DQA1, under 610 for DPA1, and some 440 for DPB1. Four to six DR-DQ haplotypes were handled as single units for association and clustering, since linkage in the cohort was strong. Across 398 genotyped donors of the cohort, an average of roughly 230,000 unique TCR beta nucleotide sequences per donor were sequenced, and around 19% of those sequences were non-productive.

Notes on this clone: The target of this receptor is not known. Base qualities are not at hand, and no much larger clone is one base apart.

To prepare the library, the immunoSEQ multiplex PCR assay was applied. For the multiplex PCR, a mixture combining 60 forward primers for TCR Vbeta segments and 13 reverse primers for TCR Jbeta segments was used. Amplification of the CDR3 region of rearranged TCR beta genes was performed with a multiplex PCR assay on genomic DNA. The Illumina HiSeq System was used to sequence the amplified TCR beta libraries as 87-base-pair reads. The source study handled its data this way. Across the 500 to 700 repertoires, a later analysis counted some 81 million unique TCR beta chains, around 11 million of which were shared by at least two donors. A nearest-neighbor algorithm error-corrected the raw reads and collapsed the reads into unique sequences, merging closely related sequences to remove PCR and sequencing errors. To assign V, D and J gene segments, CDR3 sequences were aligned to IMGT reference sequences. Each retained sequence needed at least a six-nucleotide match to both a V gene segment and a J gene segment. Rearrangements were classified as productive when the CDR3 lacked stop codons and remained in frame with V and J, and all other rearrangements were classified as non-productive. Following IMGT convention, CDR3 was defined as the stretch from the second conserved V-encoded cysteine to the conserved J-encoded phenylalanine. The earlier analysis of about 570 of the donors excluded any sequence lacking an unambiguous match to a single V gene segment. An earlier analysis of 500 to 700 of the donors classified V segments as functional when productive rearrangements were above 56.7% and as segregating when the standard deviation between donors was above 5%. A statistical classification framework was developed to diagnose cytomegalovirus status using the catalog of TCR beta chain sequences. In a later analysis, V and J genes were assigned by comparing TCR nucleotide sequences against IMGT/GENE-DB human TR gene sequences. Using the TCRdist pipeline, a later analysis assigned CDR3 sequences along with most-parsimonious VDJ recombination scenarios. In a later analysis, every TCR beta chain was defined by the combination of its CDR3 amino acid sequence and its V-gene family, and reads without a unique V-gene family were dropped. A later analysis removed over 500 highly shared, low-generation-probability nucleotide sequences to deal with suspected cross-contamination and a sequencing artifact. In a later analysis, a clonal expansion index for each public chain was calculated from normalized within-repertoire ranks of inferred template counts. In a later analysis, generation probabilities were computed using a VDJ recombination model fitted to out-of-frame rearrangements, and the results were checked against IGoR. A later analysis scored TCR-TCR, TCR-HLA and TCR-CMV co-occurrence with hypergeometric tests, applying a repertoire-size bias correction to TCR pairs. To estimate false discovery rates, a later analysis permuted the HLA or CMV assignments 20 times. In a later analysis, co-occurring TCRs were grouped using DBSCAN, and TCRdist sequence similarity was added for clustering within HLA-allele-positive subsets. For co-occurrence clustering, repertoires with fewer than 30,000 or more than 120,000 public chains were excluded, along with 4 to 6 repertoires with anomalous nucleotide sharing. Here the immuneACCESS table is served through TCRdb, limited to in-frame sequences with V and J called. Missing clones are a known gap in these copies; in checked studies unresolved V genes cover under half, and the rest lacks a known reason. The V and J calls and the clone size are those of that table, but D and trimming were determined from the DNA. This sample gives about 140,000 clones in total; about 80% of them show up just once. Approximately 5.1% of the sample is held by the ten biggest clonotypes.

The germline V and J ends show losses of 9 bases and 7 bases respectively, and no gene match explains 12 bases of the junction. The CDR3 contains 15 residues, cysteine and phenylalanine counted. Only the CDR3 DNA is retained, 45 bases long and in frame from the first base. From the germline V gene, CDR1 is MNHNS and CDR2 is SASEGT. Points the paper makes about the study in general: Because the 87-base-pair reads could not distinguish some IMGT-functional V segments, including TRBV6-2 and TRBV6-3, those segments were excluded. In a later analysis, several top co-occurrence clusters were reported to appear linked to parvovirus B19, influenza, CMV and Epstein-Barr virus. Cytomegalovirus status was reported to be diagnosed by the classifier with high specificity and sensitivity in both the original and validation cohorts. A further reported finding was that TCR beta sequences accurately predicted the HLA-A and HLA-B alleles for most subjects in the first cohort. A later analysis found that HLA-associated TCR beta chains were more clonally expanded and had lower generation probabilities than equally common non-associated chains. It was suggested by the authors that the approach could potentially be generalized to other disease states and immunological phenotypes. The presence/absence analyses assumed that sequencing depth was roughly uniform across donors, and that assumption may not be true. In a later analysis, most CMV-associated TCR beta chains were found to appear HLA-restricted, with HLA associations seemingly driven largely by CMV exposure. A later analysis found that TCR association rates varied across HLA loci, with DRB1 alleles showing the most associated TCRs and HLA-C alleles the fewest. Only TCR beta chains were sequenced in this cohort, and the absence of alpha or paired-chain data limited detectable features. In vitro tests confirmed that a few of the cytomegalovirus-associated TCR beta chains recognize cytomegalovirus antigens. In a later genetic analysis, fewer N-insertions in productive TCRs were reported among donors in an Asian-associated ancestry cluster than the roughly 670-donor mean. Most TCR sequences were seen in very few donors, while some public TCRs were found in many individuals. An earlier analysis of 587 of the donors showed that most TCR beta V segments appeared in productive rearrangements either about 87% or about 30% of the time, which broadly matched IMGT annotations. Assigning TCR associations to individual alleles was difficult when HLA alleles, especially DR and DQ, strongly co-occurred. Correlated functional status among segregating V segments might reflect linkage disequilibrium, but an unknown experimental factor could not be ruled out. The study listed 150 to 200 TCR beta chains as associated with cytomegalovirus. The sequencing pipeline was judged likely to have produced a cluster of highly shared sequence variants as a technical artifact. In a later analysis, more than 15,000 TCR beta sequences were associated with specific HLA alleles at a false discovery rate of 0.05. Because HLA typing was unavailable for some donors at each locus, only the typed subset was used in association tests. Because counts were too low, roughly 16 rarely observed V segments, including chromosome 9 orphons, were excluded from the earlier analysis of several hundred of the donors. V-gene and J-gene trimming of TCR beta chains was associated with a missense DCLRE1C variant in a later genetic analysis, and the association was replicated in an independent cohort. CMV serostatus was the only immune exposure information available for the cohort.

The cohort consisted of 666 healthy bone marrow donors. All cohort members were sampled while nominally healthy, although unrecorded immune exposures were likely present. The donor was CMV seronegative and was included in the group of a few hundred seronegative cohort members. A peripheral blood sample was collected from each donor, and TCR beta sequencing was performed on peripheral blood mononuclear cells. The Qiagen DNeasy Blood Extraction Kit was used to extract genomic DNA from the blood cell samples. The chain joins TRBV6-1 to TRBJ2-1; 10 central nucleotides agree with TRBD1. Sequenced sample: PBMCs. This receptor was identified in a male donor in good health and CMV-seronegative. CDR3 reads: CARNFRTGGRNEQFF. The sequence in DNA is TGTGCCAGAAATTTTAGGACAGGGGGAAGGAATGAGCAGTTCTTC.